This TCR beta chain was captured in a study of T cell responses to AZD1222 COVID-19 vaccine. This CDR3 comprises 13 residues. Germline-derived CDR1 and CDR2 are MDHEN and SYDVKM. Trimming took 8 bases from V and 6 from J, leaving 16 bases between them. Measured with immunoSEQ multiplex PCR; TCRdb has only the in-frame clones, and not every one. The table has approximately 110,000 clones, 80% to 95% seen once. This receptor was identified in an adult who received the AZD1222 COVID-19 vaccine. V is TRBV28 and J is TRBJ1-1; TRBD1 is a possible D gene (5 bases). The sequenced sample was peripheral blood, obtained 28 days after the second AZD1222 dose. CDR3 nucleotides: TGTGCCAGCCGATCGTCGGACACAGCTGAAGCTTTCTTT. It yields the protein CASRSSDTAEAFF.